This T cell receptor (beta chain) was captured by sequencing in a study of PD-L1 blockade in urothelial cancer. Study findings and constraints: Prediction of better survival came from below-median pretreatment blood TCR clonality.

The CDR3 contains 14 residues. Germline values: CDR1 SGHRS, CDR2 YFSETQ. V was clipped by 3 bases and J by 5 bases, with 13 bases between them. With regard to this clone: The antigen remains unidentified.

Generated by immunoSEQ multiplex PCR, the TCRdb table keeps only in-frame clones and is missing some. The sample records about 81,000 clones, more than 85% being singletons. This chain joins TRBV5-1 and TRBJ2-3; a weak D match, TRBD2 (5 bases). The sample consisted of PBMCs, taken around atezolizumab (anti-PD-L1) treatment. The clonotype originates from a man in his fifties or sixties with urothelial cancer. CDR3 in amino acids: CASSSAPRVDTQYF. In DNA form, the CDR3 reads TGCGCCAGCAGCTCAGCCCCGCGGGTAGATACGCAGTATTTT.